The 9 T cell receptor beta chains presented below share a single source sample, sequenced in a study of somatic mutations in cytotoxic T cells in rheumatoid arthritis. Using immunoSEQ multiplex PCR, the repertoire was profiled, and TCRdb retains in-frame clones only, with some absent. Here the sample spans under 2,500 clones, roughly three quarters being singletons. Here the sequenced sample was CD8+ T cells sorted from blood, taken at a follow-up visit. The source is a man between 70 and 80 years old with rheumatoid arthritis.

The V and J genes are TRBV2 and TRBJ2-2, with a tentative D call TRBD2 (6 bases). Germline lookup yields CDR1 SNHLY and CDR2 FYNNEI. This CDR3 region has 14 residues. Trimming shortened V by 5 bases and J by 7 bases, and 14 bases separated the two germline ends. In DNA, the CDR3 is TGTGCCAGCAGTAGGAGGGGCGCAAACGGGGAGCTGTTTTTT. Protein sequence: CASSRRGANGELFF.

In the case of this clone: A junction boundary mismatches the germline segment, possibly from a read error. The V call is TRBV12-5, the J call TRBJ1-2; a possible D gene is TRBD1 (5 bases). This CDR3 comprises 14 residues. Looked up from germline, CDR1 is LGHNT and CDR2 is FRNRAP. For the CDR3, the DNA is TGTGCTAGTGGTGCCGGGGGAGGCCCGGATGGATACACCTTC. Protein: CASGAGGGPDGYTF.

This clone was seen a few times. DNA of the CDR3: TGTGCCAGCAGTTCTGTAGCGGGAGCTTTGTATGAGCAGTTCTTC. It encodes CASSSVAGALYEQFF. The chain has TRBV28 and TRBJ2-1, with TRBD2 matching over 9 bases. V shed 4 bases, J shed 8 bases, and the junction held 9 bases outside the gene matches. The germline CDR1 and CDR2 sequences are MDHEN and SYDVKM. The CDR3 sequence is 15 residues long.

This chain uses TRBV7-9 with TRBJ2-7; tentatively, D is TRBD1 or TRBD2 (5 bases each). The V and J ends lost 6 bases and 2 bases respectively, with 5 bases between them. The CDR3 runs to 11 residues. The germline V gene encodes CDR1 SEHNR and CDR2 FQNEAQ (reference sequence). The CDR3 bases are TGTGCCAGCAGGGGGGCCTACGAGCAGTACTTC. It specifies CASRGAYEQYF.

The rearrangement joins TRBV15 to TRBJ1-2; 9 positions match TRBD1. V shed 0 bases, J shed 1 base, and the junction held 15 bases outside the gene matches. The length of the CDR3 is 20 residues. CDR1 and CDR2 from the germline V gene are LNHNV and YYDKDF (reference sequence). CDR3 in amino acids: CATSRDHGRHDRGINYGYTF. DNA for the CDR3: TGTGCCACCAGCAGAGATCACGGGAGGCACGACAGGGGGATTAACTATGGCTACACCTTC.

This clone appeared a single time. The chain joins TRBV29-1 to TRBJ2-3, with TRBD2 identical over 8 bases. The ends lost 1 base at V and 2 bases at J; junction bases unmatched: 8. This CDR3 has 16 residues. CDR1 SQVTM and CDR2 ANQGSEA come from the germline V gene. CDR3 DNA sequence: TGCAGCGTTGAAGTTAATCCTAGCGGGTACACAGATACGCAGTATTTT. This encodes CSVEVNPSGYTDTQYF.

The chain employs TRBV27 and TRBJ2-7; D unresolved. Germline V gene sequence: CDR1 MNHEY, CDR2 SMNVEV (reference sequence). There are 13 residues in the CDR3. V dropped 5 bases and J dropped 7 bases, with 15 bases sitting between them. CDR3 sequence (DNA): TGTGCCAGCAGTCCCTCCGTGACAAGAGAGCAGTACTTC. Translated: CASSPSVTREQYF.

This sequence joins TRBV27 and TRBJ2-7; D not resolved. CDR1 is MNHEY and CDR2 is SMNVEV in the germline V gene (reference sequence). The CDR3 contains 11 residues. The V end was cut by 5 bases, the J end by 3 bases, with 5 bases between. The CDR3 DNA reads TGTGCCAGCAGTCTAGGCTACGAGCAGTACTTC. Translated: CASSLGYEQYF.

The chain combines TRBV28 with TRBJ2-7; TRBD1 agrees at 7 bases. This CDR3 has 15 amino acids. CDR1 MDHEN and CDR2 SYDVKM come from the germline V gene. Trimming removed 5 bases from V and 2 bases from J; junction bases left unmatched: 9. The DNA for the CDR3 is TGTGCCAGCAGTGACAGGGAAAATTGGACCTACGAGCAGTACTTC. Its protein product is CASSDRENWTYEQYF.